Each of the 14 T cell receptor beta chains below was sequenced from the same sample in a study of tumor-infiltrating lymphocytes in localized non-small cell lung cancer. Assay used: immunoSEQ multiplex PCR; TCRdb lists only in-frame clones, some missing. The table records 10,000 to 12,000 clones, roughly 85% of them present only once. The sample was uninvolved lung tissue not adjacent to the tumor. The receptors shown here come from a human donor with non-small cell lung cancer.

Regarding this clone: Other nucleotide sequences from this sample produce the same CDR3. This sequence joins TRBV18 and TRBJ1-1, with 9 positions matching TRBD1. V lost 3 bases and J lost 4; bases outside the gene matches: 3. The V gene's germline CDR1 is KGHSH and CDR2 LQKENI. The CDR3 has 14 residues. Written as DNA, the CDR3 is TGTGCCAGCTCACCGGGACAGGGATCCACTGAAGCTTTCTTT. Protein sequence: CASSPGQGSTEAFF.

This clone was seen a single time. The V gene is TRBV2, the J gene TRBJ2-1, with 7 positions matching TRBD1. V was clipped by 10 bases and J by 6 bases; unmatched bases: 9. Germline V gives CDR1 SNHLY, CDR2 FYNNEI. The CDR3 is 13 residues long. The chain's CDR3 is CATQRDRSNEQFF. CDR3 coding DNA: TGTGCCACCCAGAGGGACAGAAGCAATGAGCAGTTCTTC. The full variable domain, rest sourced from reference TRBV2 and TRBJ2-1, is EPEVTQTPSHQVTQMGQEVILRCVPISNHLYFYWYRQILGQKVEFLVSFYNNEISEKSEIFDDQFSVERPDGSNFTLKIRSTKLEDSAMYFCATQRDRSNEQFFGPGTRLTVL.

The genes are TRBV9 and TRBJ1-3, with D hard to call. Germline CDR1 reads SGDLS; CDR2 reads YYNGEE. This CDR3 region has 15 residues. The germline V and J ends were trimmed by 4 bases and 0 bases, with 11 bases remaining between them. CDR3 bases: TGTGCCAGCAGCTTTTACTACAGCTCTGGAAACACCATATATTTT. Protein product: CASSFYYSSGNTIYF.

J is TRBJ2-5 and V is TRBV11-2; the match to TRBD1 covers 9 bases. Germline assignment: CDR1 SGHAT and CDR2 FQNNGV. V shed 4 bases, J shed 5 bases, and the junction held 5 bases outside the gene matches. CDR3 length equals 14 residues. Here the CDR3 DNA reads TGTGCCAGCAGCTCCTACGGACAGGGGGAGACCCAGTACTTC. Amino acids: CASSSYGQGETQYF. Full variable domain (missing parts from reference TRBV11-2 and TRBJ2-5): EAGVAQSPRYKIIEKRQSVAFWCNPISGHATLYWYQQILGQGPKLLIQFQNNGVVDDSQLPKDRFSAERLKGVDSTLKIQPAKLEDSAVYLCASSSYGQGETQYFGPGTRLLVL.

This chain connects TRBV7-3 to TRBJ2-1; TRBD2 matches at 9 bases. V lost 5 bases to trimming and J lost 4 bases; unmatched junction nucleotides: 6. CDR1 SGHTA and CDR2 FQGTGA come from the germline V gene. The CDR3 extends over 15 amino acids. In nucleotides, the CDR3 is TGTGCCAGCAGCGTAGGGGCGGGGGGGTACAATGAGCAGTTCTTC. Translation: CASSVGAGGYNEQFF.

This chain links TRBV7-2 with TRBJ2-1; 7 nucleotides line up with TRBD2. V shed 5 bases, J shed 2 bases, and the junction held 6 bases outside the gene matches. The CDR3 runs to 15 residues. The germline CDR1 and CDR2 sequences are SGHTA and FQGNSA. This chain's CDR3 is CASSVTGTTYNEQFF. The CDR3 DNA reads TGTGCCAGCAGCGTGACCGGGACTACCTACAATGAGCAGTTCTTC. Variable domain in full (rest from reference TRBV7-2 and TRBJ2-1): GAGVSQSPSNKVTEKGKDVELRCDPISGHTALYWYRQSLGQGLEFLIYFQGNSAPDKSGLPSDRFSAERTGGSVSTLTIQRTQQEDSAVYLCASSVTGTTYNEQFFGPGTRLTVL.

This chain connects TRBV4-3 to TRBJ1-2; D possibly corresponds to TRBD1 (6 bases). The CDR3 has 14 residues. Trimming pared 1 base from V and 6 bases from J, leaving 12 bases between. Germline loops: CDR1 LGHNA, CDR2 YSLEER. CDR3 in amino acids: CASSQGAGANGYTF. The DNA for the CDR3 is TGCGCCAGCAGCCAAGGGGCAGGGGCTAATGGCTACACCTTC.

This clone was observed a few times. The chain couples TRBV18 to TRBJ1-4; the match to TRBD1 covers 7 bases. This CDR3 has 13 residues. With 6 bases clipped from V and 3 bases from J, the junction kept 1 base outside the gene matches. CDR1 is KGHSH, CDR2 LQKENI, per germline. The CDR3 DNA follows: TGTGCCAGCTCGACAGGGTCTAATGAAAAACTGTTTTTT. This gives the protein CASSTGSNEKLFF.

CDR3 nucleotides: TGTGCCAGCAGCACTAGCTTAAATACGCAGTATTTT. Its protein is CASSTSLNTQYF. The rearrangement uses TRBV5-6 and TRBJ2-3, with a weak D call TRBD2 (6 bases). The V end lost 4 bases, the J end lost 7 bases, and 10 bases lay between the germline ends. The CDR3 spans 12 residues. The germline CDR1 and CDR2 sequences are SGHDT and YYEEEE.

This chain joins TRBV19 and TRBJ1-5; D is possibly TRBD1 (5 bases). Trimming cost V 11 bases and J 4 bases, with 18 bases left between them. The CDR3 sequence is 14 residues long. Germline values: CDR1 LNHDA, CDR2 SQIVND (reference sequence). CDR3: CAVGVPGPNQPQHF. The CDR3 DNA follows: TGTGCCGTGGGGGTTCCCGGCCCAAATCAGCCCCAGCATTTT.

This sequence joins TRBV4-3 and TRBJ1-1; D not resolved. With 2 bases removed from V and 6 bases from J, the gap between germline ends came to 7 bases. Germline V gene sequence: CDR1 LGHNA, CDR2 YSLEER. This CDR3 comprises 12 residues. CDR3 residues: CASSQSGAEAFF. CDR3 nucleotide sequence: TGCGCCAGCAGCCAAAGTGGCGCTGAAGCTTTCTTT.

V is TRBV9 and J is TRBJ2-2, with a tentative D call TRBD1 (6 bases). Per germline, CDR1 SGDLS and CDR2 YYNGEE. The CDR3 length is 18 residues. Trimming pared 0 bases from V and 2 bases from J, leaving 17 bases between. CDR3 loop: CASSVEGYGGPNTGELFF. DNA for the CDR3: TGTGCCAGCAGCGTAGAAGGATATGGGGGCCCAAACACCGGGGAGCTGTTTTTT.

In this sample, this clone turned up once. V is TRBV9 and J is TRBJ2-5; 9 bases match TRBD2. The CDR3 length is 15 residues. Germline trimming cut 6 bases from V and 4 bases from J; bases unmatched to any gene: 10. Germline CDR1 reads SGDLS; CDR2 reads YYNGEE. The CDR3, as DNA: TGTGCCAGCACCAATGGCGGGGGGGCCTCAGAGACCCAGTACTTC. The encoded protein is CASTNGGGASETQYF.

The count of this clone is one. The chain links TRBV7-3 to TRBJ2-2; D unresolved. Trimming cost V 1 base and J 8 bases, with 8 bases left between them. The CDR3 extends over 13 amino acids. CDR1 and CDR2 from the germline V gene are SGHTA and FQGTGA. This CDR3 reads CASSLSGVGELFF. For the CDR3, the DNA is TGTGCCAGCAGCTTAAGCGGTGTGGGGGAGCTGTTTTTT.